This T cell receptor (beta chain) came from a study of T-cell reconstitution after alpha-beta-depleted transplantation in children. This clonotype came up a few times. Its antigen is unknown. Unique molecular identifiers were incorporated during preparation of the TCRbeta library. Each CDR3 protein is one row after TCRdb ran MiXCR on the PCR reads. Among roughly 570,000 distinct CDR3 sequences listed, 20% to 30% were seen once. Notes on the study in general: There were some patients whose high TCRbeta diversity at day 60 came from surviving recipient T cells and thymic progenitors. A year had passed since transplant, and T-cell counts and diversity by then came mostly from newly produced T cells. After transplant, at about two months, alpha-beta T cells were reportedly derived from several hundred expanded graft clones.

The V end lost 10 bases, the J end lost 5 bases, and 14 bases lay between the germline ends. Per germline, CDR1 WSHSY and CDR2 SAAADI. The CDR3 has 12 amino acids. The specimen comprised PBMCs, sampled before TCRalphabeta/CD19-depleted stem cell transplant. This clonotype originated in a boy in the first two years of life with Wiskott-Aldrich syndrome, due to receive a stem cell transplant. The chain has TRBV10-2 and TRBJ1-1, with D unresolved. CDR3: CATTLHGTEAFF. In DNA form, the CDR3 reads TGCGCCACCACCTTACATGGGACTGAAGCTTTCTTT.